Shown below are 30 T cell receptor beta chains from a single sample sequenced in a study of T cells in Graves' hyperthyroidism and ophthalmopathy. It was RNA transcripts that yielded the amplified TCR beta CDR3 regions. First-round RT-PCR of the TCR CDR3 relied on the HTBI primer set. Each CDR3 protein is one row after TCRdb ran MiXCR on the multiplex PCR reads. The sample lists hundreds of thousands of distinct CDR3 sequences; roughly an eighth were seen once. The sequenced material came from blood. The source of these receptors is a woman in her late teens or twenties with Graves' hyperthyroidism.

The table lists this clonotype with many counts. The V call is TRBV7-2, the J call TRBJ1-4, with D perhaps matching TRBD1 (5 bases). The CDR3 is 15 residues long. The germline gives CDR1 SGHTA, CDR2 FQGNSA. The V end was cut by 4 bases, the J end by 5 bases, with 14 bases between. CDR3 loop: CASSSMRGPNEKLFF. DNA of the CDR3: TGTGCCAGCAGCTCAATGCGGGGACCGAATGAAAAACTGTTTTTT.

In its sample, this clonotype was seen a few times. The CDR3 protein is CASSFRRGFLHNEQFF. The CDR3 coding sequence is TGTGCCAGCAGCTTCAGGCGGGGGTTCCTTCACAATGAGCAGTTCTTC. The gene calls are TRBV11-2 and TRBJ2-1; 7 nucleotides line up with TRBD2. V shed 3 bases and J 5 bases; nucleotides not matched to a gene: 10. Germline CDR1 is SGHAT and CDR2 is FQNNGV. The CDR3 extends over 16 amino acids.

The chain employs TRBV7-2 and TRBJ1-6; no reliable D call. The CDR3 is 14 residues long. CDR1 SGHTA and CDR2 FQGNSA come from the germline V gene. Trimming pared 6 bases from V and 2 bases from J, leaving 8 bases between. The CDR3 DNA follows: TGTGCCAGCAGTCCTCGGACCTATAATTCACCCCTCCACTTT. This translates into CASSPRTYNSPLHF.

This clonotype was seen at least ten times. V gene TRBV20-1 combines with J gene TRBJ1-2; D gene uncertain. Per germline, CDR1 DFQATT and CDR2 SNEGSKA (reference sequence). The germline V and J ends were trimmed by 6 bases and 7 bases, with 21 bases remaining between them. The CDR3 spans 14 residues. The CDR3 sequence is CSAGVRRVAGGYTF. As DNA, the CDR3 is TGCAGTGCCGGAGTGCGAAGGGTCGCAGGTGGCTACACCTTC.

This clonotype occurred a few times. The chain links TRBV20-1 to TRBJ2-4; 7 nucleotides match TRBD1. The CDR3 is made up of 14 amino acids. Looked up from germline, CDR1 is DFQATT and CDR2 is SNEGSKA (reference sequence). After removal of 6 bases from V and 1 base from J, the junction contained 6 bases not matched to a gene. CDR3 residues: CSAIDRAAKNIQYF. The CDR3 nucleotides are TGCAGTGCCATCGACAGGGCCGCCAAAAACATTCAGTACTTC.

This clonotype was counted many times. V gene TRBV20-1 combines with J gene TRBJ1-6, with D perhaps TRBD1 (6 bases). The CDR3 is 15 amino acids. Trimming pared 5 bases from V and 6 bases from J, leaving 17 bases between. Germline loops: CDR1 DFQATT, CDR2 SNEGSKA (reference sequence). The CDR3 bases are TGCAGTGCTCGGGTGGACAGAAACCTTAATTCACCCCTCCACTTT. Encoded protein: CSARVDRNLNSPLHF.

This clonotype has a count of ten or more. This chain joins TRBV7-2 and TRBJ1-3; the D gene is possibly TRBD1 (5 bases). Germline V gives CDR1 SGHTA, CDR2 FQGNSA. Trimming pared 4 bases from V and 1 base from J, leaving 14 bases between. The CDR3 consists of 16 residues. CDR3 residues: CASSYLGGRSGNTIYF. The CDR3 DNA follows: TGTGCCAGCAGCTACCTTGGGGGGAGGTCTGGAAACACCATATATTTT.

This clonotype has a count of ten or more. CDR3 sequence reads: CASSQAGGLNEQFF. DNA of the CDR3: TGTGCCAGCAGCCAGGCGGGTGGCCTCAATGAGCAGTTCTTC. The rearrangement links TRBV3-1 to TRBJ2-1; a possible D gene is TRBD2 (5 bases). This CDR3 has 14 residues. Per the germline V gene, CDR1 is LGHDT and CDR2 is YNNKEL (reference sequence). V lost 3 bases and J lost 6, with 12 bases in between.

This clonotype was counted ten times or more. The V gene is TRBV2, the J gene TRBJ2-3; TRBD1 matches at 9 bases. The CDR3 totals 15 residues. The V segment lost 7 bases and the J segment 3 bases; nucleotides outside the gene matches: 8. Germline V gene sequence: CDR1 SNHLY, CDR2 FYNNEI. The CDR3 sequence is CASKTDRGRTDTQYF. CDR3 sequence (DNA): TGTGCCAGCAAGACCGACAGGGGGAGGACAGATACGCAGTATTTT.

This clonotype was recorded a few times. V and J are TRBV27 and TRBJ2-5; 12 positions match TRBD1. Germline trimming cut 5 bases from V and 5 bases from J; bases unmatched to any gene: 6. The CDR3 spans 15 residues. CDR1 MNHEY and CDR2 SMNVEV come from the germline V gene (reference sequence). The CDR3: CASSTGTGGMETQYF. For the CDR3, the DNA is TGTGCCAGCAGTACGGGGACAGGGGGCATGGAGACCCAGTACTTC.

This clonotype was recorded many times. The V call is TRBV29-1, the J call TRBJ2-1; 12 nucleotides match TRBD2. The V segment lost 3 bases and the J segment 6 bases; nucleotides outside the gene matches: 6. Per germline, CDR1 SQVTM and CDR2 ANQGSEA. The CDR3 is 15 residues long. This chain's CDR3 is CSVDTSGGWFNEQFF. In DNA, the CDR3 is TGCAGCGTTGATACTAGCGGGGGGTGGTTCAATGAGCAGTTCTTC.

This clonotype occurred many times. This chain connects TRBV20-1 to TRBJ2-7; D unresolved. CDR3 length: 13 residues. Germline V lookup: CDR1 DFQATT, CDR2 SNEGSKA (reference sequence). V dropped 0 bases and J dropped 3 bases, with 9 bases sitting between them. CDR3 sequence (DNA): TGCAGTGCTAGAGATGTACTACTCTACGAGCAGTACTTC. This encodes CSARDVLLYEQYF.

This clonotype was detected many times. The CDR3: CASSQPAGENTGELFF. CDR3 coding DNA: TGTGCCAGCAGCCAACCGGCGGGAGAGAACACCGGGGAGCTGTTTTTT. V is TRBV3-1 and J is TRBJ2-2, with TRBD2 matching over 7 bases. CDR3 length equals 16 residues. Germline CDR1 LGHDT, CDR2 YNNKEL (reference sequence). Trimming removed 2 bases from V and 1 base from J; junction bases left unmatched: 4.

This clonotype has a handful of counts. This chain connects TRBV29-1 to TRBJ2-2; D may match TRBD1 or TRBD2 (5 bases each). The CDR3 covers 14 residues. The germline V gene encodes CDR1 SQVTM and CDR2 ANQGSEA. V dropped 7 bases and J dropped 3 bases, with 15 bases sitting between them. The DNA for the CDR3 is TGCAGCGCTTCCGGGACGGAATACACCGGGGAGCTGTTTTTT. It is translated as CSASGTEYTGELFF.

As to this clonotype: A clone one base away is much larger, so this may be a read error. This chain uses TRBV24-1 with TRBJ2-1; the D is unclear. The closer fit of TRBJ2-7 to the DNA end suggests the J call may be wrong. This CDR3 contains 14 residues. Germline V gene data show CDR1 as KGHDR and CDR2 as SFDVKD. The CDR3: CATSGDTSYNEQYF. DNA for the CDR3: TGTGCCACCAGTGGGGATACCTCCTACAATGAGCAGTACTTC.

This clonotype was seen at least ten times. The chain combines TRBV5-6 with TRBJ1-1; D gene ambiguous. In germline, CDR1 is SGHDT, CDR2 YYEEEE. The ends were cut back, 4 bases at V and 3 bases at J, with 22 bases in the middle. CDR3 length: 17 residues. The CDR3, as DNA: TGTGCCAGCAGCCCCACCCAGGCCCCCCTGCGAGACACTGAAGCTTTCTTT. This codes for CASSPTQAPLRDTEAFF.

This clonotype was counted many times. CDR3 amino acids: CASSFEGALTEAFF. CDR3 nucleotide sequence: TGTGCCAGCAGTTTTGAGGGGGCGCTGACTGAAGCTTTCTTT. The rearrangement links TRBV12-3 or TRBV12-4 to TRBJ1-1; 7 bases map to TRBD1. This CDR3 is built from 14 residues. The V segment lost 3 bases and the J segment 5 bases; nucleotides outside the gene matches: 6.

Many counts were recorded for this clonotype. The rearrangement joins TRBV6-1 to TRBJ1-1; D uncertain. Germline-derived CDR1 and CDR2 are MNHNS and SASEGT. The CDR3 is 12 residues long. Trimming took off 1 base at V and 4 bases at J, with 4 bases between the two ends. The chain's CDR3 is CASSEGSTEAFF. In DNA, the CDR3 is TGTGCCAGCAGTGAAGGTAGCACTGAAGCTTTCTTT.

This clonotype has at least ten counts. The chain has TRBV6-2 or TRBV6-3 and TRBJ1-1; 7 nucleotides line up with TRBD1. The CDR3 is made up of 14 amino acids. V was pared by 5 bases and J by 2 bases, with 5 bases of the junction left unmatched. The V gene's germline CDR1 is MNHEY and CDR2 SVGEGT. CDR3 DNA sequence: TGTGCCAGCAGTCATGGGACAGCTAACACTGAAGCTTTCTTT. Translated: CASSHGTANTEAFF.

This clonotype appeared many times. The chain carries TRBV28 and TRBJ2-7, with D possibly called TRBD1 or TRBD2 (6 bases each). Germline CDR1 MDHEN, CDR2 SYDVKM. Between the trimmed V and J ends, which lost 10 bases and 0 bases, there was a span of 19 bases. CDR3 length: 15 residues. Here the CDR3 reads CATWDWTALSYEQYF. The CDR3 DNA is TGTGCCACTTGGGACTGGACAGCGCTCTCCTACGAGCAGTACTTC.

The J gene is TRBJ1-5, the V gene TRBV7-9, with a tentative D call TRBD1 (5 bases). This CDR3 spans 14 amino acids. Trimming removed 3 bases at V and 3 bases at J, with 9 bases between. Germline V CDR1 and CDR2: SEHNR, FQNEAQ (reference sequence). The CDR3 here is CASSLGENNQPQHF. Here the CDR3 DNA reads TGTGCCAGCAGCTTGGGGGAAAACAATCAGCCCCAGCATTTT.

The V and J genes are TRBV5-1 and TRBJ2-7, with 8 bases identical to TRBD2. This CDR3 region has 15 residues. The V gene's germline CDR1 is SGHRS and CDR2 YFSETQ. The ends lost 4 bases at V and 5 bases at J; junction bases unmatched: 11. In DNA form, the CDR3 reads TGCGCCAGCAGCCCGCCTCCGGGGGGGCTGCACGAGCAGTACTTC. Translation: CASSPPPGGLHEQYF.

V is TRBV27 and J is TRBJ2-3, with a tentative D call TRBD2 (5 bases). This CDR3 is 13 amino acids long. The germline V gene has CDR1 MNHEY and CDR2 SMNVEV (reference sequence). The germline V and J ends were trimmed by 7 bases and 0 bases, with 8 bases remaining between them. The CDR3 region has the DNA TGTGCCAGCAAGAGGGCTAGCACAGATACGCAGTATTTT. It is translated as CASKRASTDTQYF.

The chain is built from TRBV9 and TRBJ2-6; D perhaps matches TRBD1 (5 bases). Trimming took 0 bases from V and 2 from J, leaving 12 bases between them. CDR3 size: 17 residues. Germline CDR1 SGDLS, CDR2 YYNGEE. CDR3 region: CASSVGAGPPGANVLTF. The CDR3 DNA follows: TGTGCCAGCAGCGTAGGGGCAGGGCCGCCTGGGGCCAACGTCCTGACTTTC.

This clonotype has a handful of counts. The V call is TRBV5-4, the J call TRBJ1-1; D is ambiguous. Trimming took 2 bases from V and 1 from J, leaving 9 bases between them. This CDR3 contains 14 residues. From germline, CDR1 is SGHNT and CDR2 YYREEE (reference sequence). This CDR3 is CASSFWAGNTEAFF. Written as DNA, the CDR3 is TGTGCCAGCAGCTTTTGGGCAGGGAACACTGAAGCTTTCTTT.

This clonotype showed up just a few times. The gene calls are TRBV14 and TRBJ2-3; 9 nucleotides align to TRBD2. CDR3 length: 20 residues. V trimming: 0 bases; J trimming: 6 bases; junction bases outside the gene matches: 19. Germline CDR1 reads SGHDN; CDR2 reads FVKESK. The CDR3, as DNA: TGTGCCAGCAGCCAAGATGGGGAATACAGCGGGGGGCGCGTTATGGATACGCAGTATTTT. The encoded protein is CASSQDGEYSGGRVMDTQYF.

Regarding this clonotype: A read error is possible here, since a much larger clone lies one base away. V is TRBV12-3 or TRBV12-4 and J is TRBJ2-2; D is undetermined. V dropped 4 bases and J dropped 6 bases, with 15 bases sitting between them. The CDR3 spans 15 residues. CDR3 nucleotides: TGTGCCAGCAGTTCAAGCACCTTAGGTGCCGGGGAGCTGTTTTTT. Translated, it gives CASSSSTLGAGELFF.

This clonotype was recorded at least ten times. The rearrangement uses TRBV7-2 and TRBJ1-5; D not certain. Germline V gene sequence: CDR1 SGHTA, CDR2 FQGNSA. Trimming removed 2 bases from V and 2 bases from J, with 13 bases in between. CDR3 size: 16 residues. CDR3 amino acids: CASSLSKGYGNQPQHF. The DNA of the CDR3 is TGTGCCAGCAGCTTATCGAAGGGATACGGCAATCAGCCCCAGCATTTT.

The sample holds many counts of this clonotype. This chain joins TRBV20-1 and TRBJ2-7; D possibly corresponds to TRBD2 (5 bases). CDR1 is DFQATT and CDR2 is SNEGSKA in the germline V gene (reference sequence). CDR3 length: 14 amino acids. V gave up 5 bases and J gave up 3 bases, with 17 bases separating them. The CDR3 sequence is CSASTVERIYEQYF. DNA for the CDR3: TGCAGTGCTTCAACCGTCGAGCGGATCTACGAGCAGTACTTC.

There are a few counts of this clonotype. The V call is TRBV20-1, the J call TRBJ1-2, with 8 positions matching TRBD1. Germline CDR1 is DFQATT and CDR2 is SNEGSKA (reference sequence). CDR3 size: 14 residues. After removal of 4 bases from V and 4 bases from J, the junction contained 8 bases not matched to a gene. In nucleotides, the CDR3 is TGCAGTGCTACCCGGACAGGGCTAGCCTATGGCTACACCTTC. Its translation: CSATRTGLAYGYTF.